This entry features one T cell receptor (beta chain) sequence. Template switching added a universal primer site, and cDNA bore unique molecular identifiers. MiXCR, applied by TCRdb to the 5' RACE reads, yields one record per CDR3 protein. This table has about 340,000 distinct CDR3 sequences, 9% to 15% appearing once. These data originate in a study of identical twins. This sample also belongs to another study, concerning yellow fever vaccine responses in identical twins.

Sequenced input: CD8+ T cells sorted from blood. This sequence originates from a woman aged 18-29 years in good health.

CDR3: CASSFELTPNTEAFF. CDR3 nucleotides: TGTGCCAGCAGCTTTGAATTGACACCGAACACTGAAGCTTTCTTT. V usage is TRBV7-8 and J usage is TRBJ1-1; D is uncertain. The CDR3 contains 15 residues. Trimming removed 3 bases from V and 1 base from J, with 12 bases in between. CDR1 is SGHVS, CDR2 FQNEAQ, per germline.